This T cell receptor (beta chain) was observed in a study of shared clonotypes between healthy human individuals. Here immunoSEQ multiplex PCR was the method, and the copy in TCRdb shows in-frame clones only, minus some. The data contain 2 million to 3 million clones, 93% of them singletons. Study conclusions and caveats: It was the non-shared clonotypes that had lower generation probabilities than clonotypes shared by all four donors.

Trimming took 2 bases from V and 4 from J; bases not matched to a gene: 5. CDR1 SEHNR and CDR2 FQNEAQ come from the germline V gene (reference sequence). The CDR3 covers 16 residues. About this clone itself: Its antigen is as yet unknown.

Sequenced input: naive CD4+ T cells from PBMCs. Subset described: CD45RA+ positively selected. V gene TRBV7-9 combines with J gene TRBJ2-2, with 9 bases lining up with TRBD1. The clonotype was recovered from a man between 18 and 29 years old in good health. Some clones in this sample may be carry-over from other donors' samples. The CDR3 DNA sequence: TGTGCCAGCAGCTTACTGCAGACAGGGGGCACCGGGGAGCTGTTTTTT. Its translation is CASSLLQTGGTGELFF. Complete variable domain (other parts from reference TRBV7-9 and TRBJ2-2): DTGVSQNPRHKITKRGQNVTFRCDPISEHNRLYWYRQTLGQGPEFLTYFQNEAQLEKSRLLSDRFSAERPKGSFSTLEIQRTEQGDSAMYLCASSLLQTGGTGELFFGEGSRLTVL.